This TCR beta chain was found in a study of a mutant IDH1 vaccine in newly diagnosed glioma. Looking at the study overall: Patients got their first vaccination 4-6 weeks after radiotherapy alone, or with temozolomide cycles. Prior therapy was radiotherapy, temozolomide, or both; most received both.

Clones were sequenced by immunoSEQ multiplex PCR, and TCRdb holds only the in-frame ones, with some missing. The top ten hold around 4.5% of the sample, which has roughly 44,000 clones, 81% seen once. On this clone itself: Its cognate antigen is unknown.

Germline assignment: CDR1 SEHNR and CDR2 FQNEAQ (reference sequence). V dropped 11 bases and J dropped 6; count of bases not matched to a gene: 9. The CDR3 is 13 amino acids. Stated time point: week 35, safety follow-up. Every vaccination contained 300 ug of the mutant IDH1 20-mer peptide and was paired with topical imiquimod. Across weeks 1, 3, 5, 7, 11, 15, 19 and 23, patients received a vaccination each time, eight in all. This TCR was recovered from a woman between 35 and 50 years old with glioma. Some clones in this sample may be carry-over from other donors' samples. This chain connects TRBV7-9 to TRBJ2-1, with TRBD2 matching 8 bases. The sequencing here drew on PBMCs, taken from a glioma patient whose treatment included an IDH1 peptide vaccine. In DNA form, the CDR3 reads TGTGCCGGAATGCCGGGACTAGTCAATGAGCAGTTCTTC. It codes for CAGMPGLVNEQFF.